This TCR beta chain emerged from a study of T cell responses to AZD1222 COVID-19 vaccine. Germline V gene lookup returns CDR1 SGHKS and CDR2 YYEKEE (reference sequence). CDR3 length: 15 residues. V was pared by 2 bases and J by 3 bases, with 15 bases between. This clone has just one count. Profiling relied on immunoSEQ multiplex PCR, and the TCRdb table lists in-frame clones only, not all of them. The table lists 160,000 or so clones, about 90% of them singletons, with under 1.2% in the top ten. This material consisted of peripheral blood, taken 28 days after the second AZD1222 dose. J is TRBJ2-7 and V is TRBV5-5; no definite D call. This sequence was found in an adult who received the AZD1222 COVID-19 vaccine. CDR3 sequence: CASSLGGPLLYEQYF. The CDR3 bases are TGTGCCAGCAGCTTAGGCGGACCTCTACTCTACGAGCAGTACTTC.